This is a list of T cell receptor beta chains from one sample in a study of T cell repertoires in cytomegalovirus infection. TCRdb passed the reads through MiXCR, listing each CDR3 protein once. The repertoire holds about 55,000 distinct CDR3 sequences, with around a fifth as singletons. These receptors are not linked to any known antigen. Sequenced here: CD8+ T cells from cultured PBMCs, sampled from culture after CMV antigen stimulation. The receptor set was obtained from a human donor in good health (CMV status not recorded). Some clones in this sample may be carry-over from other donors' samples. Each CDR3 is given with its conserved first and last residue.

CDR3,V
CASSERDGPYEQYF,TRBV6-1
CASISDRDSSVLTF,TRBV12-3/TRBV12-4
CASSQSSRPKETQYF,TRBV4-3
CASSLGNAKNIQYF,TRBV7-2
CASRAGVHNEQFF,TRBV6-5
CASSRGRGEQYF,TRBV27
CASSQDEGQGAGYTF,TRBV4-3
CASSLEGRHEQYF,TRBV7-9
CASSLELQAAYEQYF,TRBV7-8
CASSHLLQGNNQPQHF,TRBV6-2/TRBV6-3
CASSSGQGVWDSNQPQHF,TRBV12-3/TRBV12-4
CASSQDPSGRGSYNEQFF,TRBV3-1
CASSPITYGYTF,TRBV12-3/TRBV12-4
CASSYGGRTSGTYEQYF,TRBV6-5
CATSRVQWETQYF,TRBV15
CASSGGTSGYEQYF,TRBV9
CASSLVPGQRYGYTF,TRBV7-2
CASSPLAGGPLETQYF,TRBV6-2/TRBV6-3
CASSLGTTEQYF,TRBV7-2
CATSRLNLADHNEQFF,TRBV15
CASSSTGGSADTQYF,TRBV7-2
CASSVGDSYEQYF,TRBV9
CASSPTSTGVETQYF,TRBV6-2/TRBV6-3
CASSPTGVAEKLFF,TRBV7-9
CASSLAGGTDTQYF,TRBV7-2
CASSPGQGAREQYF,TRBV7-7
CSARDLNGSFYSNQPQHF,TRBV20-1
CASTPAGLTSYEQYF,TRBV28
CASSYLPGDGTDTQYF,TRBV6-2/TRBV6-3
CASIPGGAGNREQFF,TRBV7-6
CSVVADKYYEQYF,TRBV29-1
CASSQDQGDTQYF,TRBV4-2
CASSLMLPRSLDEQYF,TRBV28